The sequence of this T cell receptor beta chain was determined in a study of resident and recirculating memory T cells in vitiligo. Study-wide context: Epidermis came from shave biopsies of lesional and nonlesional sites, plus PBMCs.

TCRdb's copy holds only in-frame clones and misses some; the assay was immunoSEQ multiplex PCR. The sample consists of 60,000 to 80,000 clones, more than 85% of them appearing once. This CDR3 contains 14 residues. Trimming removed 5 bases from V and 7 bases from J, with 12 bases in between. CDR1 and CDR2 from the germline V gene are ENHRY and SYGVKD. No patient showed confetti depigmentation, a clinical sign of active disease. This clonotype was sampled from a male donor with vitiligo. The J gene is TRBJ1-6, the V gene TRBV10-3, with D possibly TRBD1 on 6 matching bases. Material for sequencing was blood. The CDR3 reads CAISQGFENSPLHF. The CDR3 DNA sequence: TGTGCCATCAGTCAGGGGTTTGAAAATTCACCCCTCCACTTT.